The present T cell receptor beta chain was sequenced within a study of PD-L1 blockade in urothelial cancer. Noted time point: pretreatment peripheral blood. Clones were read by immunoSEQ multiplex PCR, and TCRdb kept only the in-frame ones, dropping some. The table has about 38,000 clones, approximately 86% seen once. The germline V gene has CDR1 SGHRS and CDR2 YFSETQ. V lost 0 bases, J lost 5 bases, and 6 bases lay in between. The CDR3 loop spans 12 amino acids. The source material was PBMCs, sampled around atezolizumab (anti-PD-L1) treatment. The sequence was obtained from a man aged 80 or over with urothelial cancer. The chain uses TRBV5-1 and TRBJ2-7; D perhaps matches TRBD1 (5 bases). CDR3 bases: TGCGCCAGCAGCTTGGAACAGGACGAGCAGTACTTC. Encoded protein: CASSLEQDEQYF.